A selection of T cell receptor beta chains follows, all from one sample in a study of shared clonotypes between healthy human individuals. Produced via immunoSEQ multiplex PCR; TCRdb's table is partial and in-frame only. Of millions of clones listed, approximately 95% are singletons. Sequenced material: naive CD4+ T cells from PBMCs. These receptors were obtained from a man between 18 and 35 years old in good health. Some clones in this sample may be carry-over from other donors' samples. The CDR3 runs from the conserved cysteine through the conserved F or W. D genes are given only for firm matches. Clone size is given for some rows only: seen once, a few or many times, or a class if the clone is expanded.

CDR3,DNA,size,V,D,J
CASSPRGRVDEQFF,TGTGCCAGCAGTCCCCGGGGAAGGGTCGATGAGCAGTTCTTC,NA,TRBV28,NA,TRBJ2-1
CASSYGRNQETQYF,TGTGCCAGCAGTTACGGTCGAAACCAAGAGACCCAGTACTTC,NA,TRBV6-5,NA,TRBJ2-5
CASSFGQGMVRGGYTF,TGTGCCAGCAGTTTCGGACAGGGGATGGTAAGGGGCGGCTACACCTTC,NA,TRBV28,TRBD1,TRBJ1-2
CASSIGLAGSTDTQYF,TGTGCCAGTAGTATAGGACTAGCGGGTAGCACAGATACGCAGTATTTT,NA,TRBV19,TRBD2,TRBJ2-3
CASSVDPGGNTEAFF,TGTGCCAGCAGCGTAGACCCAGGGGGGAACACTGAAGCTTTCTTT,NA,TRBV9,TRBD1,TRBJ1-1
CATRQANTEAFF,TGTGCCACCCGACAGGCGAACACTGAAGCTTTCTTT,NA,TRBV5-8,NA,TRBJ1-1
CATIDRVDSEAFF,TGTGCCACAATAGACAGGGTCGATTCTGAAGCTTTCTTT,NA,TRBV10-3,TRBD1,TRBJ1-1
CASSLDLLDPNTEAFF,TGTGCCAGCAGTTTAGACCTTTTGGACCCGAACACTGAAGCTTTCTTT,few,TRBV28,NA,TRBJ1-1
CASSERSGANVLTF,TGTGCCAGCAGCGAACGTTCTGGGGCCAACGTCCTGACTTTC,NA,TRBV9,NA,TRBJ2-6
CASSLDQLGEQYF,TGTGCCAGCAGCTTAGACCAGCTCGGCGAGCAGTACTTC,NA,TRBV7-7,NA,TRBJ2-7
CASSRDTYYGYTF,TGTGCCAGCAGCCGGGACACCTACTATGGCTACACCTTC,NA,TRBV7-2,NA,TRBJ1-2
CASSPADRLNYGYTF,TGTGCCAGCAGCCCTGCCGACAGACTCAACTATGGCTACACCTTC,NA,TRBV28,NA,TRBJ1-2
CASSLPGSGAYNEQFF,TGTGCCAGCAGCCTGCCCGGGAGCGGCGCCTACAATGAGCAGTTCTTC,NA,TRBV7-9,NA,TRBJ2-1
CASSEGRQLGSWEFF,TGTGCCAGCAGTGAAGGAAGGCAATTAGGTTCCTGGGAGTTCTTC,NA,TRBV6-1,NA,TRBJ2-1
CASSFTGGTEAFF,TGTGCTAGCAGCTTTACAGGGGGCACTGAAGCTTTCTTT,NA,TRBV7-9,TRBD1,TRBJ1-1
CASSDRQGFREQYF,TGTGCCAGCAGTGACCGACAGGGCTTCCGAGAGCAGTACTTC,NA,TRBV6-1,TRBD1,TRBJ2-7
CASSPTGLAGGSLYEQYF,TGTGCCAGCAGCCCCACGGGACTAGCGGGAGGGAGCCTTTACGAGCAGTACTTC,NA,TRBV9,TRBD2,TRBJ2-7
CASRPPLAGGTDTQYF,TGTGCCAGCAGACCCCCACTAGCGGGAGGGACAGATACGCAGTATTTT,NA,TRBV2,TRBD2,TRBJ2-3
CASSSWTSGNADTQYF,TGTGCCAGCAGCTCCTGGACTAGCGGGAACGCAGATACGCAGTATTTT,NA,TRBV7-3,TRBD2,TRBJ2-3
CASSMFQGVETQYF,TGTGCCAGTAGTATGTTTCAGGGGGTCGAGACCCAGTACTTC,NA,TRBV19,TRBD1,TRBJ2-5
CATSRPGGQETQYF,TGTGCCACCAGCAGGCCAGGGGGACAAGAGACCCAGTACTTC,NA,TRBV15,TRBD1,TRBJ2-5
CASSFPGGRNQPQHF,TGTGCCAGCAGTTTCCCAGGGGGACGCAATCAGCCCCAGCATTTT,NA,TRBV28,TRBD1,TRBJ1-5
CASSTRGLIGTDTQYF,TGTGCCAGCTCGACCAGGGGGCTAATCGGCACAGATACGCAGTATTTT,NA,TRBV9,TRBD1,TRBJ2-3
CASSLLGRVVGNEQFF,TGTGCCAGCAGTTTATTGGGTCGGGTAGTAGGCAATGAGCAGTTCTTC,NA,TRBV27,NA,TRBJ2-1
CASTYARKGIADTQYF,TGTGCCAGTACCTATGCACGGAAGGGAATCGCAGATACGCAGTATTTT,NA,TRBV19,NA,TRBJ2-3
CASSKPTLTDTQYF,TGTGCCAGCAGTAAACCGACACTGACAGATACGCAGTATTTT,NA,TRBV6-6,NA,TRBJ2-3
CASSPGSYNEQFF,TGTGCCAGCAGCCCGGGGTCCTACAATGAGCAGTTCTTC,NA,TRBV2,NA,TRBJ2-1
CSVGRINTEAFF,TGCAGCGTTGGACGAATCAACACTGAAGCTTTCTTT,NA,TRBV29-1,NA,TRBJ1-1
CASSVGLAVYNEQFF,TGTGCCAGCAGCGTAGGACTAGCGGTATACAATGAGCAGTTCTTC,NA,TRBV11-2,TRBD2,TRBJ2-1
CASSPSMNTEAFF,TGTGCCAGCAGTCCAAGCATGAACACTGAAGCTTTCTTT,few,TRBV28,NA,TRBJ1-1
CASSLEVDTEAFF,TGTGCCAGCAGTTTAGAGGTTGATACTGAAGCTTTCTTT,NA,TRBV28,NA,TRBJ1-1
CASSLFSTGAYSGANVLTF,TGTGCCAGCAGTTTATTTTCCACAGGGGCTTACTCTGGGGCCAACGTCCTGACTTTC,NA,TRBV27,TRBD1,TRBJ2-6
CASSRVATDTQYF,TGCGCCAGCAGCCGAGTAGCGACAGATACGCAGTATTTT,NA,TRBV4-1,NA,TRBJ2-3
CASSSSPMYNEQFF,TGTGCCAGCAGTTCCTCCCCGATGTACAATGAGCAGTTCTTC,NA,TRBV28,NA,TRBJ2-1
CASSRQGANYEQYF,TGTGCCAGTAGTAGACAGGGGGCAAACTACGAGCAGTACTTC,NA,TRBV19,TRBD1,TRBJ2-7
CASGTSGAWEQYF,TGTGCCTCCGGGACTAGCGGGGCGTGGGAGCAGTACTTC,NA,TRBV2,TRBD2,TRBJ2-7
CASSLEGFSNQPQHF,TGCGCCAGCAGCTTGGAGGGGTTTAGCAATCAGCCCCAGCATTTT,once,TRBV5-1,NA,TRBJ1-5
CASSPPGGTPHGANVLTF,TGTGCCAGCAGCCCCCCAGGGGGGACCCCTCACGGGGCCAACGTCCTGACTTTC,NA,TRBV5-4,NA,TRBJ2-6
CASSLATSGVNTGELFF,TGCGCCAGCAGCTTGGCTACTAGCGGAGTGAACACCGGGGAGCTGTTTTTT,once,TRBV5-1,TRBD2,TRBJ2-2
CATSRVGSSGNTETQYF,TGTGCCACCAGCAGAGTGGGGTCTAGCGGGAATACGGAGACCCAGTACTTC,NA,TRBV15,TRBD2,TRBJ2-5
CASSITAPTSGIYEQYF,TGTGCCAGCAGCATCACGGCCCCTACTAGCGGGATATACGAGCAGTACTTC,NA,TRBV7-2,TRBD2,TRBJ2-7